This is a list of T cell receptor beta chains from one sample in a study of T cell responses to AZD1222 COVID-19 vaccine. The table came from immunoSEQ multiplex PCR; TCRdb's copy has only in-frame clones and leaves some out. The sample lists just over 95,000 clones, around 90% occurring once. Source: peripheral blood, taken on day 0 of AZD1222 vaccination. The receptor source for this set is an adult in good health. Both conserved end residues are part of each CDR3. D genes are given only for firm matches.

j_gene,v_gene,d_gene,CDR3aa,CDR3nt
TRBJ1-2,TRBV30,.,CAWSVSGGNGYTF,TGTGCCTGGAGTGTTAGTGGGGGTAATGGCTACACCTTC
TRBJ2-2,TRBV6-5,.,CASTGGQSHTGELFF,TGTGCCAGCACCGGCGGGCAGAGCCACACCGGGGAGCTGTTTTTT
TRBJ1-5,TRBV2,.,CASSAQGNQPQHF,TGTGCCAGCAGTGCGCAGGGCAATCAGCCCCAGCATTTT
TRBJ2-1,TRBV6-4,TRBD2,CASSDEVAGGPGRNEQFF,TGTGCCAGCAGTGACGAAGTAGCGGGGGGGCCGGGCCGCAATGAGCAGTTCTTC
TRBJ1-1,TRBV7-9,.,CASSTAMGTEAFF,TGTGCCAGCAGCACGGCTATGGGCACTGAAGCTTTCTTT
TRBJ2-2,TRBV5-1,.,CASSPEGTSTGELFF,TGCGCCAGCAGCCCGGAGGGAACTTCGACCGGGGAGCTGTTTTTT
TRBJ2-7,TRBV24-1,TRBD1,CATSDSRQGKSSYEQYF,TGTGCCACCAGTGATTCCCGACAGGGAAAGAGCTCCTACGAGCAGTACTTC
TRBJ1-1,TRBV7-9,.,CASRNTEAFF,TGTGCCAGCCGGAACACTGAAGCTTTCTTT
TRBJ1-1,TRBV7-2,.,CASSWVAGVGTEAFF,TGTGCCAGCAGCTGGGTGGCAGGGGTGGGCACTGAAGCTTTCTTT
TRBJ1-4,TRBV15,TRBD1,CATSRDQRTGEKLFF,TGTGCCACCAGCAGAGATCAAAGGACAGGAGAAAAACTGTTTTTT
TRBJ2-1,TRBV27,.,CASSLGWGPGSYNEQFF,TGTGCCAGCAGTTTGGGCTGGGGTCCTGGGTCCTACAATGAGCAGTTCTTC
TRBJ1-5,TRBV19,TRBD1,CASSNQGEYQPQHF,TGTGCCAGTAGTAATCAGGGGGAGTATCAGCCCCAGCATTTT
TRBJ2-3,TRBV5-4,TRBD2,CASRRLAGGPEDTQYF,TGTGCCAGCAGGCGTCTAGCGGGGGGGCCCGAAGATACGCAGTATTTT
TRBJ2-1,TRBV3-1/TRBV3-2,.,CASSQRWTTNEQFF,TGTGCCAGCAGCCAACGCTGGACAACCAATGAGCAGTTCTTC
TRBJ1-2,TRBV7-9,TRBD1,CASGRDRAGYYTF,TGTGCCAGCGGCCGGGACAGGGCGGGGTACTACACCTTC
TRBJ2-6,TRBV7-9,.,CASSLGGGSGANVLTF,TGTGCCAGCAGCTTAGGAGGGGGCTCTGGGGCCAACGTCCTGACTTTC
TRBJ1-5,TRBV18,.,CASSFDSANQPQHF,TGTGCCAGCTCGTTCGACAGTGCCAATCAGCCCCAGCATTTT
TRBJ2-5,TRBV2,TRBD2,CASSLAGSSQETQYF,TGTGCCAGCAGCCTAGCGGGAAGTTCCCAAGAGACCCAGTACTTC
TRBJ1-4,TRBV28,.,CASKGHGSEKLFF,TGTGCCAGCAAAGGGCACGGGAGTGAAAAACTGTTTTTT
TRBJ1-1,TRBV10-3,.,CAISESGQLNTEAFF,TGTGCCATCAGTGAGTCCGGACAGCTGAACACTGAAGCTTTCTTT
TRBJ1-1,TRBV30,.,CAWSGPHLNTEAFF,TGTGCCTGGAGTGGCCCTCACTTGAACACTGAAGCTTTCTTT
TRBJ1-1,TRBV7-9,TRBD1,CASSYRGTEAFF,TGTGCCAGCAGCTACAGGGGCACTGAAGCTTTCTTT
TRBJ1-2,TRBV2,.,CASPRVLAGDGYTF,TGTGCCAGCCCCAGGGTTCTGGCGGGAGACGGCTACACCTTC
TRBJ1-2,TRBV9,.,CASSVESGHESGAPYGYTF,TGTGCCAGCAGCGTAGAGAGCGGACACGAAAGTGGGGCACCCTATGGCTACACCTTC
TRBJ2-7,TRBV27,TRBD2,CASSPLGLAGRYEQYF,TGTGCCAGCAGCCCCCTTGGACTAGCGGGGAGATACGAGCAGTACTTC
TRBJ2-7,TRBV6-5,TRBD1,CASSYLGTGLGEQYF,TGTGCCAGCAGTTACCTCGGGACAGGGCTGGGCGAGCAGTACTTC
TRBJ1-4,TRBV5-1,.,CASSLAGEGTNEKLFF,TGCGCCAGCAGCTTGGCCGGGGAGGGCACAAATGAAAAACTGTTTTTT
TRBJ2-3,TRBV2,.,CASSGDEGDTQYF,TGTGCCAGCAGTGGGGACGAGGGCGATACGCAGTATTTT
TRBJ2-7,TRBV20-1,.,CSASDRTFREQYF,TGCAGTGCTAGTGACAGGACTTTTAGGGAGCAGTACTTC
TRBJ2-5,TRBV6-5,.,CASSYSGGTEETQYF,TGTGCCAGCAGTTACTCGGGGGGAACGGAGGAGACCCAGTACTTC
TRBJ1-1,TRBV29-1,.,CSVVGITEAFF,TGCAGCGTTGTGGGGATCACTGAAGCTTTCTTT
TRBJ1-1,TRBV6-5,.,CASSPTEAFF,TGTGCCAGCAGTCCAACTGAAGCTTTCTTT
TRBJ1-2,TRBV6-5,.,CASSSRNRGYTF,TGTGCCAGCAGTTCCCGCAACCGAGGCTACACCTTC
TRBJ1-4,TRBV5-1,.,CASSLDGAGEKLFF,TGCGCCAGCAGCTTGGATGGGGCGGGAGAAAAACTGTTTTTT
TRBJ2-2,TRBV9,TRBD1,CASSGQGNTGELFF,TGTGCCAGCAGCGGACAGGGTAACACCGGGGAGCTGTTTTTT
TRBJ1-2,TRBV10-1,.,CASSEWGGSDYGYTF,TGCGCCAGCAGTGAGTGGGGAGGGTCGGACTATGGCTACACCTTC